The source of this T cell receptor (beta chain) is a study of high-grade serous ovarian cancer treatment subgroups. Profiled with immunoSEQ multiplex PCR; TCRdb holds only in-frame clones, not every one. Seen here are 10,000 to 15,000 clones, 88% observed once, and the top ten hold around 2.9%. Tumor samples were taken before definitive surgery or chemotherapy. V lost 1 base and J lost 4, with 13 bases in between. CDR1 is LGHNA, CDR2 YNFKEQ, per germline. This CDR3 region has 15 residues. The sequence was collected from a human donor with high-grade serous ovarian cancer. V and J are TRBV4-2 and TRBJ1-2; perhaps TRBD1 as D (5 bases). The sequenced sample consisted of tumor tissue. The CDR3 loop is CASSQGRGSTYGYTF. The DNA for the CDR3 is TGTGCCAGCAGCCAAGGTCGGGGGTCTACCTATGGCTACACCTTC.